This TCR beta chain was identified in a study of T cells in Graves' hyperthyroidism and ophthalmopathy. It was RNA transcripts that yielded the amplified TCR beta CDR3 regions. TCR CDR3 regions were first amplified by RT-PCR with HTBI primers. Via MiXCR, TCRdb re-called the multiplex PCR reads, giving one row per CDR3 protein. Of about 610,000 distinct CDR3 sequences listed, approximately 14% were seen once; the top ten hold around 4.5%. Trimming took off 8 bases at V and 7 bases at J, with 18 bases between the two ends. Germline CDR1 MNHNS, CDR2 SASEGT. The CDR3 extends over 15 amino acids. V and J are TRBV6-1 and TRBJ1-6, with a weak D call TRBD1 (5 bases). Sequencing used blood. The receptor was derived from a woman between 35 and 50 years old with Graves' ophthalmopathy. In DNA, the CDR3 is TGTGCCAGCGGAGACCCCCAGGGTTTCAATTCACCCCTCCACTTT. It specifies CASGDPQGFNSPLHF.